The 28 T cell receptor beta chains below were found in one sample sequenced in a study of T cell repertoires in cytomegalovirus infection. Via MiXCR, TCRdb re-called the reads, giving one row per CDR3 protein. The data contain more than 150,000 distinct CDR3 sequences, roughly 19% of them singletons. Sequenced sample: PBMCs. The receptors originated from a human donor in good health (CMV status not recorded). Some clones in this sample may be carry-over from other donors' samples.

V usage is TRBV20-1 and J usage is TRBJ2-7, with 9 bases aligning to TRBD2. From germline, CDR1 is DFQATT and CDR2 SNEGSKA (reference sequence). CDR3 size: 16 residues. The J segment lost 5 bases and the V segment lost 1 base, leaving 12 bases of the junction unmatched. CDR3 sequence: CSARGRVAGENDEQYF. For the CDR3, the DNA is TGCAGTGCTAGAGGAAGGGTAGCGGGAGAAAATGACGAGCAGTACTTC.

The rearrangement uses TRBV4-3 and TRBJ2-6, with unresolved D. Trimming removed 4 bases from V and 2 bases from J, with 15 bases in between. CDR3 length equals 17 residues. The germline gives CDR1 LGHNA, CDR2 YSLEER. The CDR3 DNA follows: TGCGCCAGCAGCCTCGGGCCCAACCCCACTGGGGCCAACGTCCTGACTTTC. As protein: CASSLGPNPTGANVLTF.

This clonotype was recorded many times. The V call is TRBV7-8, the J call TRBJ1-5; 8 nucleotides align to TRBD1. CDR1 is SGHVS, CDR2 FQNEAQ, per germline. The CDR3 runs to 15 residues. The junction had 9 bases not matched to a gene; V was cut back by 5 bases and J by 6 bases. The CDR3 DNA follows: TGTGCCAGCAGCCTAGAGGACAGGGTGGGTCAGCCCCAGCATTTT. Translated: CASSLEDRVGQPQHF.

For the CDR3, the DNA is TGTGCCAGTAGTATGGGTCTCGAGACAGGGCGGAACACTGAAGCTTTCTTT. It codes for CASSMGLETGRNTEAFF. The chain couples TRBV19 to TRBJ1-1; 7 nucleotides align to TRBD1. CDR3 size: 17 residues. The J segment lost 1 base and the V segment lost 3 bases, leaving 11 bases of the junction unmatched. Germline V gives CDR1 LNHDA, CDR2 SQIVND (reference sequence).

This clonotype was observed a few times. The chain couples TRBV7-9 to TRBJ1-4; TRBD1 matches 9 bases. The CDR3 is made up of 17 amino acids. Trimming at V came to 3 bases and at J to 4 bases, leaving 9 bases not matched to a gene. Germline values: CDR1 SEHNR, CDR2 FQNEAQ (reference sequence). The CDR3 nucleotides read TGTGCCAGCAGCTTCACAGGGGGCGCTCGGCATAATGAAAAACTGTTTTTT. It yields the protein CASSFTGGARHNEKLFF.

The chain is built from TRBV7-2 and TRBJ2-7, with D perhaps matching TRBD1 or TRBD2 (5 bases each). Trimming removed 3 bases at V and 3 bases at J, with 15 bases between. Germline loops: CDR1 SGHTA, CDR2 FQGNSA. The CDR3 is 15 residues long. CDR3 residues: CASSFGTRTVYEQYF. The DNA for the CDR3 is TGTGCCAGCAGCTTCGGGACCAGGACCGTCTACGAGCAGTACTTC.

Only a few counts were recorded for this clonotype. The J gene is TRBJ1-2, the V gene TRBV28, with D perhaps TRBD1 (5 bases). Germline-derived CDR1 and CDR2 are MDHEN and SYDVKM. V shed 6 bases and J shed 5 bases, with 16 bases lying between them. This CDR3 comprises 14 residues. CDR3 DNA sequence: TGTGCCAGCAGCTCGACAGTGGCCCCATATGGCTACACCTTC. Translating it yields CASSSTVAPYGYTF.

This chain connects TRBV12-3 or TRBV12-4 to TRBJ1-2; 8 bases align to TRBD1. Germline trimming cut 6 bases from V and 5 bases from J; bases unmatched to any gene: 8. The CDR3 spans 14 residues. CDR3 in amino acids: CASSPDRDPYGYTF. Written as DNA, the CDR3 is TGTGCCAGCAGCCCGGACAGGGACCCATATGGCTACACCTTC.

The V and J genes are TRBV19 and TRBJ2-1; 16 nucleotides align to TRBD2. Trimming removed 3 bases from V and 7 bases from J; junction bases left unmatched: 12. The length of the CDR3 is 19 residues. The germline CDR1 and CDR2 sequences are LNHDA and SQIVND (reference sequence). CDR3 in amino acids: CASSMGPGLAGGLLNEQFF. CDR3 coding DNA: TGTGCCAGTAGTATGGGCCCGGGACTAGCGGGAGGGCTCTTGAATGAGCAGTTCTTC.

This clonotype was observed a few times. The chain links TRBV6-2 or TRBV6-3 to TRBJ1-6, with D possibly being TRBD1 (5 bases). The CDR3 has 14 residues. Trimming removed 5 bases from V and 13 bases from J, with 18 bases in between. CDR1 is MNHEY, CDR2 SVGEGT, per germline. The CDR3 here is CASSRGTDTLPLHF. As DNA, the CDR3 is TGTGCCAGCAGTCGGGGGACGGACACCCTTCCCCTCCACTTT.

This clonotype was recorded many times. The chain has TRBV6-5 and TRBJ1-6, with 8 nucleotides matching TRBD1. J was trimmed by 7 bases and V by 7 bases; bases with no gene match: 6. This CDR3 has 14 residues. Germline V lookup: CDR1 MNHEY, CDR2 SVGAGI. The CDR3 sequence: CASTRDRGNSPLHF. The CDR3 region has the DNA TGTGCCAGCACCCGAGACAGGGGAAATTCACCCCTCCACTTT.

The rearrangement joins TRBV29-1 to TRBJ2-3; D might be TRBD2 (5 bases). V shed 6 bases and J shed 0 bases, with 16 bases lying between them. Germline CDR1 SQVTM, CDR2 ANQGSEA. CDR3 length equals 15 residues. CDR3 sequence: CSVEGQGKSTDTQYF. CDR3 coding DNA: TGCAGCGTCGAGGGCCAAGGCAAGAGCACAGATACGCAGTATTTT.

This rearrangement joins TRBV6-1 to TRBJ1-1, with D possibly matching TRBD1 (6 bases). Trimming took 3 bases from V and 2 from J, leaving 22 bases between them. Germline CDR1 and CDR2: MNHNS and SASEGT. The CDR3 runs 18 residues. CDR3 sequence: CASSDRGSTARKNTEAFF. For the CDR3, the DNA is TGTGCCAGCAGTGATAGGGGGTCGACAGCCAGAAAAAACACTGAAGCTTTCTTT.

This clonotype was observed a handful of times. The chain links TRBV20-1 to TRBJ1-5, with D perhaps matching TRBD1 (5 bases). Germline V gene data show CDR1 as DFQATT and CDR2 as SNEGSKA (reference sequence). The V end was cut by 3 bases, the J end by 4 bases, with 7 bases between. The CDR3 runs to 12 residues. The CDR3 loop is CSASRENQPQHF. The CDR3 bases are TGCAGTGCTAGCAGGGAAAATCAGCCCCAGCATTTT.

The chain combines TRBV20-1 with TRBJ1-1; no reliable D call. CDR1 is DFQATT, CDR2 SNEGSKA, per germline (reference sequence). Trimming cost V 5 bases and J 1 base, with 8 bases left between them. The CDR3 consists of 12 residues. DNA of the CDR3: TGCAGTGCTCCCCACAAGAACACTGAAGCTTTCTTT. Translating it yields CSAPHKNTEAFF.

Many counts were recorded for this clonotype. V gene TRBV7-8 combines with J gene TRBJ2-5; no definite D call. The germline CDR1 and CDR2 sequences are SGHVS and FQNEAQ. This CDR3 contains 14 residues. With 5 bases removed from V and 0 bases from J, the gap between germline ends came to 10 bases. The CDR3: CASSPKAYQETQYF. CDR3 bases: TGTGCCAGCAGCCCCAAGGCATACCAAGAGACCCAGTACTTC.

V and J are TRBV7-4 and TRBJ2-5; 7 nucleotides line up with TRBD2. Germline trimming cut 2 bases from V and 3 bases from J; bases unmatched to any gene: 6. Per germline, CDR1 SGHVT and CDR2 SQSDAQ. This CDR3 region has 15 residues. This CDR3 is CASSLRGRGEETQYF. The DNA of the CDR3 is TGTGCCAGCAGCTTAAGGGGTCGGGGGGAAGAGACCCAGTACTTC.

This clonotype has more than one count but fewer than ten. Here the CDR3 reads CASRKTGPGANVLTF. In nucleotides, the CDR3 is TGTGCCAGCAGGAAAACAGGGCCCGGGGCCAACGTCCTGACTTTC. The chain joins TRBV12-3 or TRBV12-4 to TRBJ2-6; possible D gene TRBD1, 6 bases. Between the trimmed V and J ends, which lost 6 bases and 4 bases, there was a span of 13 bases. This CDR3 spans 15 amino acids.

The sample holds a few counts of this clonotype. V usage is TRBV28 and J usage is TRBJ2-5; 16 nucleotides match TRBD2. CDR1 is MDHEN, CDR2 SYDVKM, per germline. V trimming: 5 bases; J trimming: 3 bases; junction bases outside the gene matches: 3. This CDR3 has 16 residues. In DNA, the CDR3 is TGTGCCAGCAGTCCCGGGACTAGCGGGAGGGAAGAGACCCAGTACTTC. It encodes CASSPGTSGREETQYF.

V and J are TRBV9 and TRBJ2-5; no clear D gene. The CDR3 runs to 13 residues. V was trimmed by 0 bases and J by 1 base, leaving 4 bases between them. The V gene's germline CDR1 is SGDLS and CDR2 YYNGEE. CDR3 region: CASSVGVQETQYF. In DNA form, the CDR3 reads TGTGCCAGCAGCGTAGGGGTCCAAGAGACCCAGTACTTC.

The rearrangement links TRBV13 to TRBJ1-2; the D gene is possibly TRBD1 (6 bases). Germline assignment: CDR1 PRHDT and CDR2 FYEKMQ (reference sequence). The CDR3 is 14 residues long. V lost 7 bases to trimming and J lost 2 bases, with 14 bases between them. The CDR3 sequence: CASKQDRANYGYTF. DNA of the CDR3: TGTGCCAGCAAACAGGACAGAGCAAACTATGGCTACACCTTC.

This clonotype was recorded many times. This chain links TRBV7-8 with TRBJ1-2, with D possibly TRBD1 on 5 matching bases. Looked up from germline, CDR1 is SGHVS and CDR2 is FQNEAQ. V dropped 2 bases and J dropped 2 bases, with 12 bases sitting between them. CDR3 size: 15 residues. The CDR3 protein is CASSLLTGRNYGYTF. The CDR3 region has the DNA TGTGCCAGCAGCTTATTAACGGGACGGAACTATGGCTACACCTTC. Based on the CDR3 plus reference TRBV7-8 and TRBJ1-2, the full variable domain is GAGVSQSPRYKVAKRGQDVALRCDPISGHVSLFWYQQALGQGPEFLTYFQNEAQLDKSGLPSDRFFAERPEGSVSTLKIQRTQQEDSAVYLCASSLLTGRNYGYTFGSGTRLTVV.

The rearrangement links TRBV27 to TRBJ2-3; 8 nucleotides line up with TRBD1. CDR3 length equals 16 residues. Per the germline V gene, CDR1 is MNHEY and CDR2 is SMNVEV (reference sequence). Trimming at V came to 5 bases and at J to 0 bases, leaving 7 bases not matched to a gene. The CDR3 sequence: CASSPSTGDSTDTQYF. The CDR3 DNA reads TGTGCCAGCAGTCCCTCGACAGGGGATAGCACAGATACGCAGTATTTT.

The rearrangement links TRBV29-1 to TRBJ1-1, with D maybe TRBD1 (5 bases). The CDR3 is 15 amino acids. V lost 6 bases and J lost 0, with 17 bases in between. Germline-derived CDR1 and CDR2 are SQVTM and ANQGSEA. The CDR3 DNA is TGCAGCGTCCTGGGACTCTCGGTCATGAACACTGAAGCTTTCTTT. Translating it yields CSVLGLSVMNTEAFF.

This clonotype was observed a handful of times. At one of its ends the junction is not consistent with the germline gene, which may arise from a read error. This CDR3 is CASSQSGQPLVW. The CDR3 DNA reads TGTGCCAGCAGCCAAAGTGGACAGCCGCTCGTGTGG. The gene calls are TRBV14 and TRBJ1-2; TRBD1 might be the D (6 bases). The CDR3 loop spans 12 amino acids. The germline CDR1 and CDR2 sequences are SGHDN and FVKESK.

The V and J genes are TRBV7-8 and TRBJ2-3, with 9 bases fitting TRBD1. Germline-derived CDR1 and CDR2 are SGHVS and FQNEAQ. This CDR3 has 16 residues. With 5 bases clipped from V and 3 bases from J, the junction kept 9 bases outside the gene matches. The CDR3 loop is CASSARDREATDTQYF. Here the CDR3 DNA reads TGTGCCAGCAGCGCCCGGGACAGGGAAGCGACAGATACGCAGTATTTT.

V and J are TRBV19 and TRBJ2-6; D gene ambiguous. Trimming took 1 base from V and 1 from J, leaving 5 bases between them. Germline V CDR1 and CDR2: LNHDA, SQIVND (reference sequence). This CDR3 has 15 amino acids. The CDR3 reads CASSIASSGANVLTF. CDR3 DNA: TGTGCCAGTAGTATAGCGTCTTCTGGGGCCAACGTCCTGACTTTC. Drawing the rest from reference TRBV19 and TRBJ2-6, the complete variable domain is DGGITQSPKYLFRKEGQNVTLSCEQNLNHDAMYWYRQDPGQGLRLIYYSQIVNDFQKGDIAEGYSVSREKKESFPLTVTSAQKNPTAFYLCASSIASSGANVLTFGAGSRLTVL.

There are many counts of this clonotype. The CDR3 coding sequence is TGTGCCATCAGTGAGTCAGGGGGCTCTGGGGCCAACGTCCTGACTTTC. This codes for CAISESGGSGANVLTF. The V call is TRBV10-3, the J call TRBJ2-6, with a tentative D call TRBD1 (6 bases). Germline V lookup: CDR1 ENHRY, CDR2 SYGVKD. The germline V and J ends were trimmed by 0 bases and 0 bases, with 6 bases remaining between them. CDR3 length: 16 amino acids.